A selection of T cell receptor beta chains follows, all from one sample in a study of control samples from healthy donors and cancer patients. Libraries were prepared by immunoSEQ multiplex PCR; TCRdb keeps only in-frame clonotypes and omits some of them. The sample records 120,000 or so clones, around 87% being singletons. Sequencing was carried out using blood. These receptor sequences come from a man in his 60s in good health. Both conserved end residues are trimmed from each CDR3.

j_call | cdr3_length | v_call | cdr3_aa
TRBJ2-3 | 11 | TRBV30 | AWKVRLTDTQY
TRBJ1-5 | 10 | TRBV28 | ASSPNPGPQH
TRBJ1-2 | 13 | TRBV5-1 | ASSLEGTTFYGYT
TRBJ2-5 | 12 | TRBV5-1 | ASSLVQGAETQY
TRBJ2-3 | 12 | TRBV10-2 | ASSESSGPDTQY
TRBJ1-6 | 11 | TRBV11-2 | ASSGQGNSPLH
TRBJ1-3 | 16 | TRBV7-2 | ASSLERARYSSGNTIY
TRBJ1-1 | 12 | TRBV19 | ASSRGQGATEAF
TRBJ1-2 | 12 | TRBV6-5 | ASSYDRVNYGYT
TRBJ1-5 | 12 | TRBV24-1 | ATSEDGLGQPQH
TRBJ1-1 | 13 | TRBV5-1 | ASSRQQGPNTEAF